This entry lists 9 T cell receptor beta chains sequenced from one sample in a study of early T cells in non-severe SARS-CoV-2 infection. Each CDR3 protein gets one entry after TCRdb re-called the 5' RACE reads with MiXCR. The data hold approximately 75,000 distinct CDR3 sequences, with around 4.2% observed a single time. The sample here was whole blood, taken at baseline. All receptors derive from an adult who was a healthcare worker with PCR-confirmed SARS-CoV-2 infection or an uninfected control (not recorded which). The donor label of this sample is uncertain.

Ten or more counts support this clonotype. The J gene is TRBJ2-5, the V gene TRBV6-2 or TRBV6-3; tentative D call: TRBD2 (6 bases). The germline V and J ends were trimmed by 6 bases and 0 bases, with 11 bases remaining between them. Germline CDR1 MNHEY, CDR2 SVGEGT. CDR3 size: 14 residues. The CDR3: CASSDGGYQETQYF. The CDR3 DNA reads TGTGCCAGCAGCGACGGAGGGTACCAAGAGACCCAGTACTTC.

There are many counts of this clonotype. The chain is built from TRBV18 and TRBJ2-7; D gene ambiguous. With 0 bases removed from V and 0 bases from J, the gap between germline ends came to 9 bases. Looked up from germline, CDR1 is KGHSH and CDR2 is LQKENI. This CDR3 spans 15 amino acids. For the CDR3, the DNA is TGTGCCAGCTCACCACCGAGGCCTAGCTCCTACGAGCAGTACTTC. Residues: CASSPPRPSSYEQYF.

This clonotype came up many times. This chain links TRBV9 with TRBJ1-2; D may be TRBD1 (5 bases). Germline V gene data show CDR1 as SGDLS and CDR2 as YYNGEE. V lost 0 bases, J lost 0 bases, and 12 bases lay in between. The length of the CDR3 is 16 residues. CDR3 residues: CASSVGGGEANYGYTF. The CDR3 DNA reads TGTGCCAGCAGCGTAGGTGGAGGGGAAGCTAACTATGGCTACACCTTC.

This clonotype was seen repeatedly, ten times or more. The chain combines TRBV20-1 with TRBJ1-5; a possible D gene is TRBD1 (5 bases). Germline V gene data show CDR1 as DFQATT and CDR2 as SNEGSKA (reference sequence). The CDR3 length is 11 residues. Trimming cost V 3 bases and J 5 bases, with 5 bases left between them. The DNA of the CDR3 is TGCAGTGCTAGGGGGGATCAGCCCCAGCATTTT. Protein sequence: CSARGDQPQHF.

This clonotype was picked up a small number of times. The CDR3 bases are TGTGCCATCAGTGCAGGGGACCAGGAGGGGGAGACCCAGTACTTC. It is translated as CAISAGDQEGETQYF. The chain is built from TRBV10-3 and TRBJ2-5; D is tentatively TRBD1 or TRBD2 (6 bases each). CDR1 ENHRY and CDR2 SYGVKD come from the germline V gene. Trimming removed 4 bases from V and 5 bases from J, with 17 bases in between. The CDR3 contains 15 residues.

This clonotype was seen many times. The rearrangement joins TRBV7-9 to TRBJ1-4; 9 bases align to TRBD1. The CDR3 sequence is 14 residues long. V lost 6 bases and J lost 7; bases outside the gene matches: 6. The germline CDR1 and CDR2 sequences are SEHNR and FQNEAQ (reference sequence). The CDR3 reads CASRMGQGVEKLFF. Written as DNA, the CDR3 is TGTGCCAGCAGAATGGGACAGGGCGTTGAAAAACTGTTTTTT.

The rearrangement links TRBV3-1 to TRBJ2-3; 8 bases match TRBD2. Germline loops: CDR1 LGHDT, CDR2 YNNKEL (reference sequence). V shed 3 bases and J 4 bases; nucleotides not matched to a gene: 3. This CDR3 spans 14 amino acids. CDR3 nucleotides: TGTGCCAGCAGCCAGGGACTAGACGCAGATACGCAGTATTTT. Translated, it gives CASSQGLDADTQYF.

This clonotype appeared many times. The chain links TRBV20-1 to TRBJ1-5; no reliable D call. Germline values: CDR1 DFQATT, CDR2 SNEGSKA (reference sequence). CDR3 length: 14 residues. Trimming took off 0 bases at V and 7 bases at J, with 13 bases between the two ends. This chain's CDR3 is CSARDYGHLQPQHF. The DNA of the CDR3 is TGCAGTGCTAGAGATTACGGCCACTTACAGCCCCAGCATTTT.

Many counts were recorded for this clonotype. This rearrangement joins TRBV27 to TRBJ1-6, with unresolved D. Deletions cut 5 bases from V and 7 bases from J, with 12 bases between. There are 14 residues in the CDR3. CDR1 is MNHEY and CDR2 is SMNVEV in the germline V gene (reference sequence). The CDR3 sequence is CASSPVQTNSPLHF. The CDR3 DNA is TGTGCCAGCAGTCCTGTTCAGACGAATTCACCCCTCCACTTT.